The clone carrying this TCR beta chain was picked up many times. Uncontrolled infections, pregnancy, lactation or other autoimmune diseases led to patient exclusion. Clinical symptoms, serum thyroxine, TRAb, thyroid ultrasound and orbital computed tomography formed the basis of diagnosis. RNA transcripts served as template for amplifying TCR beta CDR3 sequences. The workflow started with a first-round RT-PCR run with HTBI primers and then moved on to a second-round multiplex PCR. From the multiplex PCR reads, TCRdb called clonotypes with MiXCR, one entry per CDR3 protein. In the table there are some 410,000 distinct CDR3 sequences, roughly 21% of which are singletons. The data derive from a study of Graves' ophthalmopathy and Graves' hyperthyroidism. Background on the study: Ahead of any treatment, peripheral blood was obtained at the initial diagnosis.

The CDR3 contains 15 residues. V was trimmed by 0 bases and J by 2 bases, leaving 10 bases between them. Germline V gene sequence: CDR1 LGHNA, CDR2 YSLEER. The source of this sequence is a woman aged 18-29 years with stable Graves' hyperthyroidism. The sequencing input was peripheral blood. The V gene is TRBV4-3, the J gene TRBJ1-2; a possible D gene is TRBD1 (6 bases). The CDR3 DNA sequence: TGCGCCAGCAGCCAAGACAGGCAGGGGAACTATGGCTACACCTTC. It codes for CASSQDRQGNYGYTF.